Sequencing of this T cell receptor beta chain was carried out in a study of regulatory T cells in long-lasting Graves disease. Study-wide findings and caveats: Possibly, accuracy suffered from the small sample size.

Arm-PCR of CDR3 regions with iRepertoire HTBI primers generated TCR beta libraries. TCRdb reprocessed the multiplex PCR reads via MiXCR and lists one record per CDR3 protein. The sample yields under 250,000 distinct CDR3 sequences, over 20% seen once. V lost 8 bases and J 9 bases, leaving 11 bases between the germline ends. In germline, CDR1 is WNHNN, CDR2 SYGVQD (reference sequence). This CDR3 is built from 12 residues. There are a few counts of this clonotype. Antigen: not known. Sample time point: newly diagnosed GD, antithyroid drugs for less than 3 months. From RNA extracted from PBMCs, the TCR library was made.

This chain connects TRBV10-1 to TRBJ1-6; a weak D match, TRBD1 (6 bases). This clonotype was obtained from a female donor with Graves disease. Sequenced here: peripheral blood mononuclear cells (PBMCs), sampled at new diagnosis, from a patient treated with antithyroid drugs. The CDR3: CASGDTGSPLHF. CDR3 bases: TGCGCCAGCGGGGACACCGGTTCACCCCTCCACTTT.